This is a list of T cell receptor beta chains from one sample in a study of blood T cells in healthy people across ages. TCRdb analysed the 5' RACE reads with MiXCR anew, one entry per CDR3 protein. The sample has approximately 800,000 distinct CDR3 sequences; around 50% are singletons. Specimen: blood. The source of these receptors is a man at least 80 years old in good health. Each CDR3 is given with its conserved first and last residue. Each record gives: CDR3 protein, CDR3 DNA, V gene, clone size, J gene, D gene. The D gene is left open where the match is weak. Only part of the rows carry a size: once, few, many, or a class if the clone is expanded.

CASSFTGLAKNIQYF,TGTGCCAGCAGTTTCACAGGGCTAGCCAAAAACATTCAGTACTTC,TRBV12-3/TRBV12-4,few,TRBJ2-4,.
CASSLDRGGNEQYF,TGCGCCAGCAGCCTAGACAGGGGCGGCAACGAGCAGTACTTC,TRBV4-3,.,TRBJ2-7,TRBD1
CASSLFREGGEQYF,TGTGCCAGCAGTTTATTTCGGGAGGGAGGCGAGCAGTACTTC,TRBV28,few,TRBJ2-7,TRBD2
CASRIRDYSDTQYF,TGTGCCAGCAGGATCCGGGACTACTCAGATACGCAGTATTTT,TRBV2,.,TRBJ2-3,TRBD2
CSARATGDYGYTF,TGCAGTGCTAGAGCAACGGGAGACTATGGCTACACCTTC,TRBV20-1,.,TRBJ1-2,.
CASSSTTEGQFF,TGTGCCAGCAGCTCCACAACGGAAGGGCAGTTCTTC,TRBV7-9,.,TRBJ2-1,.
CAISQGQGYQETQYF,TGTGCCATCAGCCAGGGACAGGGTTACCAAGAGACCCAGTACTTC,TRBV10-3,many,TRBJ2-5,TRBD1
CASSPSSGHNEQFF,TGTGCCAGCAGCCCTTCTAGCGGTCACAATGAGCAGTTCTTC,TRBV27,.,TRBJ2-1,TRBD2
CASSRNTGDNEQFF,TGTGCCAGCAGCCGTAACACAGGGGACAATGAGCAGTTCTTC,TRBV6-5,few,TRBJ2-1,TRBD1
CASSSGSATQYF,TGTGCCAGCAGCTCCGGATCTGCTACGCAGTATTTT,TRBV11-2,many,TRBJ2-3,.
CSAREPSASGEQFF,TGCAGTGCTAGAGAGCCTAGCGCCTCCGGCGAGCAGTTCTTC,TRBV20-1,once,TRBJ2-1,.
CASASKGEAFF,TGTGCCAGCGCTTCTAAGGGGGAAGCTTTCTTT,TRBV25-1,.,TRBJ1-1,.
CSVEGYSGGRVETQYF,TGCAGCGTTGAAGGATACTCGGGGGGCCGGGTAGAGACCCAGTACTTC,TRBV29-1,.,TRBJ2-5,.
CASSMTPAGSQETQYF,TGTGCCAGTAGTATGACGCCGGCAGGCAGCCAAGAGACCCAGTACTTC,TRBV19,.,TRBJ2-5,.
CASSYRRGSGANVLTF,TGTGCCAGCAGTTATAGGCGAGGCTCTGGGGCCAACGTCCTGACTTTC,TRBV12-3/TRBV12-4,.,TRBJ2-6,.
CASRSGQGAHEQFF,TGTGCCAGCAGGTCAGGACAGGGGGCCCACGAGCAGTTCTTC,TRBV12-3/TRBV12-4,once,TRBJ2-1,TRBD1
CSARDATKNTEAFF,TGCAGTGCTAGAGATGCAACAAAGAACACTGAAGCTTTCTTT,TRBV20-1,.,TRBJ1-1,.
CSASQETQETQYF,TGCAGTGCTAGCCAGGAAACCCAAGAGACCCAGTACTTC,TRBV20-1,few,TRBJ2-5,.
CVSSLNGGAEAFF,TGTGTCAGCAGTCTGAACGGGGGAGCTGAAGCTTTCTTT,TRBV6-5,.,TRBJ1-1,.
CASSFGGPNTGELFF,TGTGCCAGCAGCTTCGGGGGGCCCAACACCGGGGAGCTGTTTTTT,TRBV7-9,few,TRBJ2-2,.
CASSPRTGGKDTQYF,TGTGCCAGCAGCCCTAGGACAGGGGGCAAAGATACGCAGTATTTT,TRBV14,.,TRBJ2-3,TRBD1
CASIPRSSDEQYF,TGTGCCAGCATCCCGAGGTCCTCGGACGAGCAGTACTTC,TRBV5-6,few,TRBJ2-7,.
CASSLVQGAIGETQYF,TGTGCCAGCAGCTTAGTACAGGGGGCGATCGGGGAGACCCAGTACTTC,TRBV7-2,.,TRBJ2-5,TRBD1
CSHWTRPLDEQFF,TGCAGTCACTGGACTAGGCCTCTCGATGAGCAGTTCTTC,TRBV20-1,.,TRBJ2-1,TRBD2
CASSFTGTGATSNTGELFF,TGCGCCAGCAGCTTCACCGGGACAGGAGCGACCTCGAACACCGGGGAGCTGTTTTTT,TRBV5-1,.,TRBJ2-2,TRBD1
CASSVDRGSAYTF,TGCGCCAGCAGCGTGGACAGGGGGTCGGCCTACACCTTC,TRBV5-1,.,TRBJ1-2,TRBD1
CASSNLEGYGYTF,TGTGCCAGCAGCAACCTGGAGGGGTATGGCTACACCTTC,TRBV12-3/TRBV12-4,few,TRBJ1-2,.
CASSVGPGGGEQYF,TGTGCCAGCAGCGTAGGTCCTGGAGGAGGGGAGCAGTACTTC,TRBV7-2,.,TRBJ2-4,.
CASSRQGGGYTF,TGTGCCAGCAGCCGACAGGGCGGTGGCTACACCTTC,TRBV5-5,few,TRBJ1-2,TRBD1